This is a list of T cell receptor beta chains from one sample in a study of blood T cell repertoires in COVID-19. The data were produced by immunoSEQ multiplex PCR, yet TCRdb's version contains in-frame clones alone and is incomplete. The sample records approximately 250,000 clones, around 90% being singletons. Sequencing input: peripheral blood. Receptors were obtained from a man aged 25 to 40 with COVID-19, enrolled during active disease. CDR3s include the opening cysteine and the closing phenylalanine or tryptophan. D genes are given only for firm matches. Only some rows state a clone size, as once, few, many or a class for expanded clones.

TRBV25-1	.	.	TRBJ1-1	CASTPMGDTEAFF	TGTGCCAGCACCCCCATGGGAGACACTGAAGCTTTCTTT
TRBV12-5	TRBD1	.	TRBJ2-2	CASGFFDRVEAAGELFF	TGTGCTAGTGGTTTCTTCGACAGGGTTGAGGCGGCCGGGGAGCTGTTTTTT
TRBV9	.	.	TRBJ2-6	CASSEDTRQGANVLTF	TGTGCCAGCAGCGAGGACACCCGTCAGGGGGCCAACGTCCTGACTTTC
TRBV7-9	.	.	TRBJ2-1	CASSSSYTAGIYNEQFF	TGTGCCAGCAGCTCCTCCTATACGGCGGGGATCTACAATGAGCAGTTCTTC
TRBV9	.	.	TRBJ2-3	CASSAAVKDTTDTQYF	TGTGCCAGCAGCGCCGCGGTGAAGGACACCACAGATACGCAGTATTTT
TRBV7-9	.	once	TRBJ1-2	CASSSLTTGGNYGYTF	TGTGCCAGCAGCTCCCTAACGACAGGAGGAAACTATGGCTACACCTTC
TRBV12-3/TRBV12-4	TRBD1	.	TRBJ1-1	CASSSQGVTEAFF	TGTGCCAGCAGCAGCCAGGGGGTCACTGAAGCTTTCTTT
TRBV6-1	.	.	TRBJ2-2	CASSDLSTGELFF	TGTGCCAGCAGTGATTTATCTACCGGGGAGCTGTTTTTT
TRBV19	TRBD1	.	TRBJ1-5	CASSTYWTGVSNQPQHF	TGTGCCAGTAGTACATACTGGACAGGGGTAAGCAATCAGCCCCAGCATTTT
TRBV7-9	.	.	TRBJ2-5	CASSLARGGETQYF	TGTGCCAGCAGCCTCGCTAGGGGTGGAGAGACCCAGTACTTC